One and the same sample provided the 28 T cell receptor beta chains below, sequenced in a study of Ad26.COV2.S vaccination and SARS-CoV-2 variants. Produced via immunoSEQ multiplex PCR; TCRdb's table is partial and in-frame only. The sample includes about 470,000 clones, 90% of them seen just once. Treatment described: some 20 received Ad26.COV2.S at low or high dose, single or two shots; roughly 5 received placebo; per-sample allocation not given. After the first vaccine or placebo injection, samples were drawn on day 63. Sequencing used peripheral blood, obtained in a trial of Ad26.COV2.S vaccine versus placebo. Receptor source: a person between 18 and 60 years old who received the Ad26.COV2.S COVID-19 vaccine or a placebo.

The table lists this clone with many counts. V usage is TRBV5-1 and J usage is TRBJ1-3; no clear D gene. Trimming shortened V by 3 bases and J by 4 bases, and 2 bases separated the two germline ends. Germline loops: CDR1 SGHRS, CDR2 YFSETQ. This CDR3 is built from 11 residues. The DNA of the CDR3 is TGCGCCAGCAGCTACGGAAACACCATATATTTT. Protein: CASSYGNTIYF. The full variable domain, in which reference TRBV5-1 and TRBJ1-3 provide the parts outside the CDR3, is KAGVTQTPRYLIKTRGQQVTLSCSPISGHRSVSWYQQTPGQGLQFLFEYFSETQRNKGNFPGRFSGRQFSNSRSEMNVSTLELGDSALYLCASSYGNTIYFGEGSWLTVV.

This sequence joins TRBV2 and TRBJ2-5, with 7 bases matching TRBD2. The CDR3 totals 16 residues. Losses at the gene ends were 6 bases for V and 7 bases for J; bases not matched to a gene: 17. The germline V gene encodes CDR1 SNHLY and CDR2 FYNNEI. Here the CDR3 DNA reads TGTGCCAGCAGGACAACGGGCGGGAGAGATACCTGGACCCAGTACTTC. Translating gives CASRTTGGRDTWTQYF.

This chain links TRBV23-1 with TRBJ2-4; D is ambiguous. TRBV23-1 is an ORF, and what it does is uncertain. V was cut by 2 bases and J by 0 bases, with 5 bases left in between. The CDR3 consists of 14 residues. The DNA of the CDR3 is TGCGCCAGCAGTCAAGTCCTAGCCAAAAACATTCAGTACTTC. It is translated as CASSQVLAKNIQYF.

This chain joins TRBV5-4 and TRBJ2-7; D is undetermined. Germline loops: CDR1 SGHNT, CDR2 YYREEE (reference sequence). The V end lost 0 bases, the J end lost 0 bases, and 13 bases lay between the germline ends. The CDR3 consists of 16 residues. The CDR3 protein is CASSLGLPGSSYEQYF. In DNA, the CDR3 is TGTGCCAGCAGCTTGGGATTGCCGGGTAGCTCCTACGAGCAGTACTTC.

J is TRBJ2-1 and V is TRBV28; D unclear. The germline gives CDR1 MDHEN, CDR2 SYDVKM. Between the trimmed V and J ends, which lost 4 bases and 4 bases, there was a span of 17 bases. The CDR3 spans 16 residues. CDR3 residues: CASSSASRAGYNEQFF. In nucleotides, the CDR3 is TGTGCCAGCAGTTCCGCCTCTAGGGCCGGGTACAATGAGCAGTTCTTC.

The chain recombines TRBV7-2 with TRBJ2-1; a possible D gene is TRBD2 (6 bases). The germline CDR1 and CDR2 sequences are SGHTA and FQGNSA. V was shortened by 3 bases and J by 7 bases, with 10 bases between the two germline ends. The CDR3 sequence is 13 residues long. In DNA, the CDR3 is TGTGCCAGCAGCTTGGACTATTCAAATGAGCAGTTCTTC. This translates into CASSLDYSNEQFF.

This rearrangement joins TRBV6-5 to TRBJ1-2, with 7 bases identical to TRBD1. The CDR3 sequence is 13 residues long. The V gene end was trimmed by 8 bases and the J gene end by 6 bases; junction bases not matched to a gene: 9. CDR1 and CDR2 (germline): MNHEY, SVGAGI. CDR3: CASGRGLGDGYTF. The CDR3, as DNA: TGTGCCAGCGGGAGGGGGCTAGGGGATGGCTACACCTTC.

With respect to this clone: The same CDR3 also results from other DNA sequences found in this sample. This sequence joins TRBV4-3 and TRBJ2-7, with a tentative D call TRBD1 (5 bases). Germline lookup yields CDR1 LGHNA and CDR2 YSLEER. Trimming took 0 bases from V and 3 from J, leaving 12 bases between them. The CDR3 length is 15 residues. The CDR3 sequence: CASSQDQGPYYEQYF. In nucleotides, the CDR3 is TGCGCCAGCAGCCAAGACCAGGGCCCTTACTACGAGCAGTACTTC.

The rearrangement joins TRBV5-1 to TRBJ1-5; 11 nucleotides line up with TRBD1. Germline lookup yields CDR1 SGHRS and CDR2 YFSETQ. After removal of 4 bases from V and 4 bases from J, the junction contained 7 bases not matched to a gene. This CDR3 spans 16 amino acids. The CDR3 spells CASSPTGTGGNQPQHF. In DNA form, the CDR3 reads TGCGCCAGCAGCCCGACCGGGACAGGGGGGAATCAGCCCCAGCATTTT.

The rearrangement links TRBV24-1 to TRBJ2-1, with 7 bases that match TRBD2. The V and J ends lost 5 bases and 6 bases, in that order; junction bases with no gene match: 0. The CDR3 covers 12 residues. Germline V CDR1 and CDR2: KGHDR, SFDVKD. In DNA, the CDR3 is TGTGCCACCAGTGCTAGCGGCAATGAGCAGTTCTTC. Its translation: CATSASGNEQFF.

The chain uses TRBV28 and TRBJ2-3; 8 nucleotides line up with TRBD1. This CDR3 contains 15 residues. CDR1 and CDR2 (germline): MDHEN, SYDVKM. The V gene end was trimmed by 3 bases and the J gene end by 3 bases; junction bases not matched to a gene: 5. The CDR3 spells CASSFSGGETDTQYF. CDR3 sequence (DNA): TGTGCCAGCAGTTTCTCAGGGGGCGAGACAGATACGCAGTATTTT.

V gene TRBV11-1 combines with J gene TRBJ2-1; D remains unclear. Germline CDR1 and CDR2: SGHAT and FQDESV (reference sequence). V shed 4 bases and J shed 7 bases, with 5 bases lying between them. This CDR3 region has 11 residues. The CDR3 bases are TGTGCCAGCAGCTGGAAGAATGAGCAGTTCTTC. Translated: CASSWKNEQFF.

The chain has TRBV6-2 or TRBV6-3 and TRBJ1-5; 8 positions match TRBD1. The ends lost 2 bases at V and 3 bases at J; junction bases unmatched: 9. Germline CDR1 reads MNHEY; CDR2 reads SVGEGT. The length of the CDR3 is 17 residues. CDR3 loop: CASSYRWGQADNQPQHF. The CDR3 coding sequence is TGTGCCAGCAGTTACCGTTGGGGACAGGCCGACAATCAGCCCCAGCATTTT.

This chain links TRBV28 with TRBJ2-3; D gene unclear. Trimming pared 3 bases from V and 1 base from J, leaving 11 bases between. CDR1 MDHEN and CDR2 SYDVKM come from the germline V gene. The CDR3 has 15 amino acids. The CDR3 loop is CASSFGADRTDTQYF. The CDR3 coding sequence is TGTGCCAGCAGTTTTGGCGCGGACCGCACAGATACGCAGTATTTT.

The chain has TRBV2 and TRBJ1-5, with TRBD1 identical over 7 bases. Germline V CDR1 and CDR2: SNHLY, FYNNEI. After removal of 3 bases from V and 5 bases from J, the junction contained 7 bases not matched to a gene. The CDR3 loop spans 15 amino acids. The CDR3 sequence: CASSDKGRGYQPQHF. In DNA, the CDR3 is TGTGCCAGCAGTGATAAAGGCAGGGGGTATCAGCCCCAGCATTTT.

Only a few counts were recorded for this clone. V is TRBV7-2 and J is TRBJ2-3, with 15 nucleotides matching TRBD2. V lost 5 bases and J lost 0; bases outside the gene matches: 9. The CDR3 length is 19 residues. Germline V gene sequence: CDR1 SGHTA, CDR2 FQGNSA. CDR3 residues: CASSPGLAGGSASTDTQYF. The CDR3, as DNA: TGTGCCAGCAGCCCAGGACTAGCGGGAGGGAGTGCTAGCACAGATACGCAGTATTTT.

V usage is TRBV3-1 (or the pseudogene TRBV3-2) and J usage is TRBJ1-4; a weak D match, TRBD1 (5 bases). There are 15 residues in the CDR3. Deletions cut 3 bases from V and 8 bases from J, with 16 bases between. Germline V lookup: CDR1 LGHDT, CDR2 YNNKEL (reference sequence). In DNA, the CDR3 is TGTGCCAGCAGCCACGGGTGGGGCTCAGGCGAAAAACTGTTTTTT. It yields the protein CASSHGWGSGEKLFF.

The chain links TRBV20-1 to TRBJ1-2; D unresolved. The CDR3 spans 11 residues. Germline V gene lookup returns CDR1 DFQATT and CDR2 SNEGSKA (reference sequence). V lost 4 bases and J lost 5, with 8 bases in between. DNA for the CDR3: TGCAGTGCTACAACACTTTATGGCTACACCTTC. Its protein product is CSATTLYGYTF.

The count of this clone is one. The chain has TRBV6-5 and TRBJ1-1, with a possible D match to TRBD1 (6 bases). Per the germline V gene, CDR1 is MNHEY and CDR2 is SVGAGI. CDR3 size: 15 residues. V lost 6 bases and J lost 1, with 15 bases in between. As DNA, the CDR3 is TGTGCCAGCAGCACCCGCATAGGGGGGAACACTGAAGCTTTCTTT. Its protein product is CASSTRIGGNTEAFF.

V and J are TRBV6-4 and TRBJ2-6; the D is unclear. From germline, CDR1 is MRHNA and CDR2 SNTAGT. Trimming removed 0 bases from V and 1 base from J, with 7 bases in between. This CDR3 region has 16 residues. This CDR3 reads CASSDSFGSGANVLTF. CDR3 nucleotides: TGTGCCAGCAGTGACTCGTTCGGGTCTGGGGCCAACGTCCTGACTTTC.

The chain has TRBV29-1 and TRBJ2-7; 11 nucleotides align to TRBD1. The CDR3 has 13 amino acids. V gave up 6 bases and J gave up 7 bases; unmatched junction bases: 8. CDR1 is SQVTM, CDR2 ANQGSEA, per germline. CDR3 loop: CSVRTGGFWEQYF. The CDR3 DNA reads TGCAGCGTCAGGACAGGGGGCTTTTGGGAGCAGTACTTC.

A word on this clone: The sample has other DNA sequences that encode this CDR3 too. CDR3 amino acids: CASSLAGGETQYF. In nucleotides, the CDR3 is TGCGCCAGCAGCTTGGCGGGGGGAGAGACCCAGTACTTC. The V call is TRBV5-1, the J call TRBJ2-5, with 7 bases lining up with TRBD2. J was trimmed by 4 bases and V by 0 bases; bases with no gene match: 0. The CDR3 sequence is 13 residues long. The germline gives CDR1 SGHRS, CDR2 YFSETQ.

V usage is TRBV10-3 and J usage is TRBJ2-7; TRBD2 aligns across 8 bases. V lost 3 bases, J lost 4 bases, and 8 bases stayed unmatched. The CDR3 is 15 amino acids. The germline gives CDR1 ENHRY, CDR2 SYGVKD. CDR3 coding DNA: TGTGCCATCAGTGATACCACTAGCGGAAATTACGAGCAGTACTTC. Protein sequence: CAISDTTSGNYEQYF.

The J gene is TRBJ2-5, the V gene TRBV20-1; D perhaps matches TRBD2 (7 bases). The CDR3 has 11 residues. Trimming left V 7 bases short and J 5 bases short, with 11 bases between. The germline V gene encodes CDR1 DFQATT and CDR2 SNEGSKA (reference sequence). The CDR3 is CSGEGGETQYF. In DNA, the CDR3 is TGCAGTGGTGAGGGGGGGGAGACCCAGTACTTC.

The genes are TRBV14 and TRBJ2-7, with 14 bases aligning to TRBD2. Germline values: CDR1 SGHDN, CDR2 FVKESK. Trimming at V came to 4 bases and at J to 4 bases, leaving 3 bases not matched to a gene. CDR3 size: 15 residues. Here the CDR3 reads CASSPWTSGRYEQYF. As DNA, the CDR3 is TGTGCCAGCAGCCCCTGGACTAGCGGGAGGTACGAGCAGTACTTC.

The chain joins TRBV4-2 to TRBJ2-3; 8 nucleotides line up with TRBD2. V trimming: 2 bases; J trimming: 4 bases; junction bases outside the gene matches: 11. The CDR3 runs 17 residues. Germline CDR1 LGHNA, CDR2 YNFKEQ. The CDR3 DNA follows: TGTGCCAGCAGCCAACGCCTACTAGCGGAGAAGGCAGATACGCAGTATTTT. Residues: CASSQRLLAEKADTQYF.

The rearrangement links TRBV28 to TRBJ2-2; the D call may be TRBD1 or TRBD2 (5 bases each). The CDR3 runs 15 residues. The V and J ends lost 7 bases and 3 bases respectively, with 15 bases between them. CDR1 is MDHEN, CDR2 SYDVKM, per germline. DNA of the CDR3: TGTGCCAGCAACCAGCCGGGACCCTACACCGGGGAGCTGTTTTTT. This translates into CASNQPGPYTGELFF.

The chain has TRBV7-2 and TRBJ2-7; a possible D gene is TRBD1 (6 bases). Trimming took off 8 bases at V and 4 bases at J, with 21 bases between the two ends. The CDR3 runs to 15 residues. Germline loops: CDR1 SGHTA, CDR2 FQGNSA. The CDR3 is CASVRRGNNGYEQYF. The CDR3 coding sequence is TGTGCCAGCGTTCGCAGGGGAAATAATGGTTACGAGCAGTACTTC.